This TCR beta chain is drawn from a study of cytomegalovirus exposure and HLA in healthy donors (dated by TCRdb to about 2017). Concerning the study at large: According to an earlier analysis of a few hundred of the donors, 200 million or so T cells yielded 100 million or so unique TCR beta sequences and about 280 Gb of sequence data. Of the 300 to 400 genotyped donors, 65% to 90% fell in the genetic ancestry cluster associated with self-reported Caucasian donors. An early release that covered some 630 HLA-typed donors contained approximately 300 gigabases of sequencing data and 75 million to 100 million unique TCR sequences. Among 398 genotyped donors of the cohort, an average of approximately 220,000 unique TCR beta nucleotide sequences was sequenced per donor, of which 15% to 20% were non-productive. To study patterns of TCR occurrence, a later analysis re-analyzed previously published TCR beta repertoires from 600 to 750 donors and added high-resolution HLA genotyping. The study combined high-throughput TCR immunosequencing, statistical association of individual TCRs with disease status, and machine learning to predict cytomegalovirus infection status. An earlier analysis of approximately 630 of the donors applied high-throughput TCR beta sequencing to assess whether each TCR beta V gene segment acted as functional or pseudogenic. Four to six DR-DQ haplotypes were handled as single units for association and clustering, since linkage in the cohort was strong. The aim of the study was to test whether cataloging public T cell receptors could identify signatures of past pathogen exposure. HLA typing included class I and class II loci at four-digit resolution. Along with the 666-subject first cohort, a separate validation cohort of over 90 different subjects was used. The number of typed donors differed by locus: roughly 629-630 for A, B, C, DRB1 and DQB1; 500 to 550 for DQA1; 606 for DPA1; and 400 to 480 for DPB1. Rather than using new phenotypic data, the later analysis identified candidate immune exposures from TCR beta sequences and from how often those sequences occurred across donors. The study used immunosequencing to profile the T cell repertoires of 600 to 850 subjects and linked those repertoires to cytomegalovirus serostatus. A later genetic analysis used genome-wide SNP genotypes for about 55% of the 666 donors, treating that subset as a discovery cohort. Every repertoire in the discovery cohort had been generated on one and the same sequencing platform. Donor age, sex, ethnicity and CMV serostatus were compiled alongside the repertoire data.

Broader findings and caveats from the paper: Several of the top co-occurrence clusters appeared to be linked to parvovirus B19, influenza, CMV and Epstein-Barr virus, according to a later analysis. In a later analysis, 15,000 to 20,000 TCR beta sequences were associated with specific HLA alleles at a false discovery rate of 0.05. A cluster of highly shared sequence variants was judged likely to represent a technical artifact of the sequencing pipeline. In a later analysis, TCR association rates were found to vary across HLA loci, with the most associated TCRs seen for DRB1 alleles and the fewest for HLA-C alleles. Correlated functional status among segregating V segments might reflect linkage disequilibrium, but an unknown experimental factor could not be ruled out. Assigning TCR associations to individual alleles was difficult when HLA alleles, especially DR and DQ, strongly co-occurred. A later genetic analysis associated a missense DCLRE1C variant with V-gene and J-gene trimming of TCR beta chains, and an independent cohort replicated the association. Over 15 rarely observed V segments, including chromosome 9 orphons, were excluded from the earlier analysis of some 590 of the donors because counts were too low. While some public TCRs were present in many individuals, most TCR sequences turned up only very rarely across donors. A few of the identified cytomegalovirus-associated TCR beta chains were confirmed in vitro to be specific for cytomegalovirus antigens. An earlier analysis of around 540 of the donors showed that most TCR beta V segments appeared in productive rearrangements either about 87% or about 30% of the time, which broadly matched IMGT annotations. Only TCR beta chains were sequenced in this cohort, and the absence of alpha or paired-chain data limited detectable features. The presence/absence analyses assumed that sequencing depth was roughly uniform across donors, and that assumption may not be true. According to a later analysis, most CMV-associated TCR beta chains appeared to be HLA-restricted, and the HLA associations seemed to be driven largely by CMV exposure. In the study, around 160 TCR beta chains were listed as associated with cytomegalovirus. A further reported finding was that TCR beta sequences accurately predicted the HLA-A and HLA-B alleles for most subjects in the first cohort. It was suggested by the authors that the approach could potentially be generalized to other disease states and immunological phenotypes. For the cohort, immune exposure information was limited to CMV serostatus. Compared with equally common non-associated chains, HLA-associated TCR beta chains in a later analysis were more clonally expanded and had lower generation probabilities. Because the 87-base-pair reads could not distinguish some IMGT-functional V segments, including TRBV6-2 and TRBV6-3, those segments were excluded. The classifier was reported to diagnose cytomegalovirus status with high specificity and sensitivity in both the original and validation cohorts. A later genetic analysis reported fewer N-insertions in productive TCRs among donors in an Asian-associated ancestry cluster than the roughly 700-donor mean. Because some donors lacked HLA typing at each locus, the association tests relied only on the typed subset.

Comments on this clone: Its antigen specificity is not known. Per-base qualities were not stored, and no clone one base away is much larger.

In total, about 650 healthy bone marrow donors made up the cohort. Cohort members were all nominally healthy when sampled, although unrecorded immune exposures were likely present. The donor was CMV seronegative and was included in the group of hundreds of seronegative cohort members. A peripheral blood sample was collected from each donor, and TCR beta sequencing was performed on peripheral blood mononuclear cells. The Qiagen DNeasy Blood Extraction Kit was used to extract genomic DNA from the blood cell samples. From its cysteine to its phenylalanine, the CDR3 spans 14 amino acids. The only DNA kept is the CDR3, 42 bases in frame from the first base. CDR1 and CDR2, per the germline V gene, are SGHTA and FQGNSA. V drops 0 bases and J drops 3 bases, leaving 9 bases in between. Libraries were built with the immunoSEQ multiplex PCR assay. A mixture of 60 forward primers for TCR Vbeta segments and 13 reverse primers for TCR Jbeta segments was used in the multiplex PCR. A multiplex PCR assay on genomic DNA amplified the CDR3 region of rearranged TCR beta genes. The Illumina HiSeq System was used to sequence the amplified TCR beta libraries as 87-base-pair reads. For the original study's pipeline: Across the 670 or so repertoires, a later analysis counted some 80 million unique TCR beta chains, roughly 11 million of which were shared by at least two donors. Raw reads were error-corrected and collapsed into unique sequences by a nearest-neighbor algorithm in which closely related sequences were merged to remove PCR and sequencing errors. To assign V, D and J gene segments, CDR3 sequences were aligned to IMGT reference sequences. For a sequence to be retained, a match of at least six nucleotides was required to both a V gene segment and a J gene segment. A rearrangement was called productive if the CDR3 had no stop codons and remained in frame with V and J, and every other rearrangement was called non-productive. Following IMGT convention, CDR3 was defined as the stretch from the second conserved V-encoded cysteine to the conserved J-encoded phenylalanine. In an earlier analysis of more than 550 of the donors, sequences lacking an unambiguous match to a single V gene segment were excluded. An earlier analysis of 550 to 650 of the donors classified V segments as functional when productive rearrangements were above 56.7% and as segregating when the standard deviation between donors was above 5%. A statistical classification framework was built to diagnose cytomegalovirus status from the catalog of TCR beta chain sequences. In a later analysis, TCR nucleotide sequences were compared against IMGT/GENE-DB human TR gene sequences so that V and J genes could be assigned. In a later analysis, CDR3 sequences and most-parsimonious VDJ recombination scenarios were assigned using the TCRdist pipeline. A later analysis defined each TCR beta chain by its CDR3 amino acid sequence plus V-gene family, and excluded reads lacking a unique V-gene family. In a later analysis, 550 to 650 highly shared, low-generation-probability nucleotide sequences were removed to address suspected cross-contamination and a sequencing artifact. In a later analysis, a clonal expansion index was calculated for each public chain from normalized within-repertoire ranks of inferred template counts. A later analysis computed generation probabilities with a VDJ recombination model fitted to out-of-frame rearrangements, and checked the results against IGoR. A later analysis scored TCR-TCR, TCR-HLA and TCR-CMV co-occurrence with hypergeometric tests, applying a repertoire-size bias correction to TCR pairs. False discovery rates were estimated in a later analysis by permuting HLA or CMV assignments 20 times. In a later analysis, co-occurring TCRs were grouped using DBSCAN, with TCRdist sequence similarity added in when clustering inside HLA-allele-positive subsets. Repertoires with fewer than 30,000 or more than 120,000 public chains were left out of co-occurrence clustering, as were about five repertoires with anomalous nucleotide sharing. The table comes from immuneACCESS by way of TCRdb, which keeps in-frame sequences with V and J called. Part of the clones is missing from these tables; in studies checked, under half for an unresolved V gene and the rest for unknown reasons. The DNA gave D and trimming, while V, J and clone size come from that table. The sample table holds 190,000 or so clones, of which 80% were seen once. The ten largest clones take up around 0.69% of the sample.

This clonotype was obtained from a boy aged 5-17 years in good health and CMV-seronegative. The sample was PBMCs. The chain uses TRBV7-2 and TRBJ2-7; the D gene is perhaps TRBD2, from 5 matching bases. In nucleotide form, the sequence is TGTGCCAGCAGCTTAGCGTCGGAGGACTACGAGCAGTACTTC. This sequence encodes CASSLASEDYEQYF.